This T cell receptor beta chain was recovered during a study of blood T cell repertoires in COVID-19. Losses at the gene ends were 4 bases for V and 6 bases for J; bases not matched to a gene: 6. This CDR3 has 14 amino acids. Looked up from germline, CDR1 is SGHRS and CDR2 is YFSETQ. This clone has only one observation. Per the authors' pipeline: Reference gene primers were amplified, and this amplification served to estimate nucleated cell counts. The method was immunoSEQ multiplex PCR; TCRdb's version includes in-frame clones alone and lacks a portion of them. V and J calls plus clone size are reproduced from that table; the DNA served to infer D and trimming. The table records 85,000 to 120,000 clones, about 87% of them present only once.

V and J are TRBV5-1 and TRBJ1-4; 7 nucleotides align to TRBD1. The sequence came from a man in his fifties with active or convalescent COVID-19. What was sequenced was peripheral blood. As DNA, the CDR3 is TGCGCCAGCAGCCCGGGACAGACCCATGAAAAACTGTTTTTT. Translating it yields CASSPGQTHEKLFF.